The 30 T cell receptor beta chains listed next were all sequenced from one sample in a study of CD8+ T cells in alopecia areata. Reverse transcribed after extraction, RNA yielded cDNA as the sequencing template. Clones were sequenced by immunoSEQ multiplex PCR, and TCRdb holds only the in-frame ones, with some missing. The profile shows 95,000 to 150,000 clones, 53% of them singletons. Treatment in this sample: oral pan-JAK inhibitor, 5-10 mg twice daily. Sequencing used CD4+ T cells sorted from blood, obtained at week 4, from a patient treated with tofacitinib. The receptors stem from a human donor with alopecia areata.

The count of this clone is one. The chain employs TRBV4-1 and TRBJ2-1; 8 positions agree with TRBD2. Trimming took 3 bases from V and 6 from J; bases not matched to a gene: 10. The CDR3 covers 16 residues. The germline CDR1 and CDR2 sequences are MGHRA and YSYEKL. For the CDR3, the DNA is TGCGCCAGCAGCCAGAGGAGGACGGGGGGGCTCAATGAGCAGTTCTTC. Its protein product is CASSQRRTGGLNEQFF.

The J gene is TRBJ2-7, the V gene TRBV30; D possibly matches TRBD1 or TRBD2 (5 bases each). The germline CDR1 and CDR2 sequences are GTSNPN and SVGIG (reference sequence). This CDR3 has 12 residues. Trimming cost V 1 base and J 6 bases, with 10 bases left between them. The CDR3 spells CAWSGSGPEQYF. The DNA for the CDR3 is TGTGCCTGGAGTGGGTCGGGGCCCGAGCAGTACTTC.

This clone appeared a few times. CDR3 sequence reads: CASSLCKGACGYTF. In DNA form, the CDR3 reads TGTGCCAGCAGTTTGTGTAAGGGGGCATGTGGCTACACCTTC. This chain connects TRBV27 to TRBJ1-2, with 7 bases aligning to TRBD1. CDR1 and CDR2 (germline): MNHEY, SMNVEV (reference sequence). V lost 3 bases and J lost 7; bases outside the gene matches: 8. The CDR3 sequence is 14 residues long.

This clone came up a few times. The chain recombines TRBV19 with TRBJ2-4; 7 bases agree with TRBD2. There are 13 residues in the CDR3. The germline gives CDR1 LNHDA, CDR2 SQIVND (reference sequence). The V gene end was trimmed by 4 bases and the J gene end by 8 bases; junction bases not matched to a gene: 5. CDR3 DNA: TGTGCCAGTAGTAAGGGACGGGAGGACATTCAGTACTTC. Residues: CASSKGREDIQYF.

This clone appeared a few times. CDR3 sequence (DNA): TGTGCCAGCAGTCGCCCCCAAGGCCATGAAAAACTGTTTTTT. It specifies CASSRPQGHEKLFF. J is TRBJ1-4 and V is TRBV14; D is unclear. The CDR3 runs 14 residues. Germline-derived CDR1 and CDR2 are SGHDN and FVKESK. The germline V and J ends were trimmed by 6 bases and 6 bases, with 14 bases remaining between them.

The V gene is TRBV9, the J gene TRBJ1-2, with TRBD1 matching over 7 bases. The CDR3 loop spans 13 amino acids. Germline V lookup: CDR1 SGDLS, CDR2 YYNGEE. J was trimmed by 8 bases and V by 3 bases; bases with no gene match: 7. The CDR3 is CASSATGAEGYTF. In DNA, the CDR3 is TGTGCCAGCAGCGCTACAGGGGCGGAAGGCTACACCTTC.

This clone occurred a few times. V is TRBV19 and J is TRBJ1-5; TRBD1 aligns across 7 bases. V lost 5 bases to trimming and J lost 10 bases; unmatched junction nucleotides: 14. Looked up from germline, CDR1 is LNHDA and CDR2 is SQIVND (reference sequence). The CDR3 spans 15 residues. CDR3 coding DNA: TGTGCCAGTAGTGATCGGACAGGTACGATCGGCCCCCAGCATTTT. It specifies CASSDRTGTIGPQHF.

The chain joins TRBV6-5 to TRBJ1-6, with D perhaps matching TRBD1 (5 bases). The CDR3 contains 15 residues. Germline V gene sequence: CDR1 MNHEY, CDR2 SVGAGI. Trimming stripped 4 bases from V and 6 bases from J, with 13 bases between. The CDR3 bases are TGTGCCAGCAGTTCCGGCGGGGGAGGTAATTCACCCCTCCACTTT. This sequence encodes CASSSGGGGNSPLHF.

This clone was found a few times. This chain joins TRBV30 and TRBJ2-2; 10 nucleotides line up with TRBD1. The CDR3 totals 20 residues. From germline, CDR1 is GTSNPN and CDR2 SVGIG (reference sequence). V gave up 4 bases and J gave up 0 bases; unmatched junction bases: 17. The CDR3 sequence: CAWTTGTGVYVWANTGELFF. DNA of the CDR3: TGTGCCTGGACAACCGGGACAGGGGTTTATGTCTGGGCGAACACCGGGGAGCTGTTTTTT.

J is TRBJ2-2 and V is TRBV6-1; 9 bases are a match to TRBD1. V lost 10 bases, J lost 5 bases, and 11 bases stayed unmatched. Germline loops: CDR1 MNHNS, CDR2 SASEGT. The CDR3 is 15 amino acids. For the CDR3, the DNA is TGTGCCACCCCCACCGGGACAGGGTTAACCGGGGAGCTGTTTTTT. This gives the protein CATPTGTGLTGELFF.

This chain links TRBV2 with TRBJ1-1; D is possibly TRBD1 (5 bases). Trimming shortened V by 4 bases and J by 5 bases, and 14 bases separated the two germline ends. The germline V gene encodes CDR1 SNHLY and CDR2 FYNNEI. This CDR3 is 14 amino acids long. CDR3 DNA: TGTGCCAGCAGTGCCTTGGGGGAGAGGACTGAAGCTTTCTTT. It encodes CASSALGERTEAFF. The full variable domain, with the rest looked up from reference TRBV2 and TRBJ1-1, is EPEVTQTPSHQVTQMGQEVILRCVPISNHLYFYWYRQILGQKVEFLVSFYNNEISEKSEIFDDQFSVERPDGSNFTLKIRSTKLEDSAMYFCASSALGERTEAFFGQGTRLTVV.

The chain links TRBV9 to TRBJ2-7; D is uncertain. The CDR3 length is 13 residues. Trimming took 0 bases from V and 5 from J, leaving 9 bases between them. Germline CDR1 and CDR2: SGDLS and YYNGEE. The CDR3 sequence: CASSVGLSHEQYF. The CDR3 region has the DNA TGTGCCAGCAGCGTAGGATTAAGTCACGAGCAGTACTTC.

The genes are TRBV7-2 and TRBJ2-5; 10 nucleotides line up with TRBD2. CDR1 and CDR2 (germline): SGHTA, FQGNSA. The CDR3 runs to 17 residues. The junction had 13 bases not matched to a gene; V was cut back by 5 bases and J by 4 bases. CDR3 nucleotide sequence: TGTGCCAGCAGCGGCAACTTGCTTAGCGGGAGGAGAGAGACCCAGTACTTC. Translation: CASSGNLLSGRRETQYF.

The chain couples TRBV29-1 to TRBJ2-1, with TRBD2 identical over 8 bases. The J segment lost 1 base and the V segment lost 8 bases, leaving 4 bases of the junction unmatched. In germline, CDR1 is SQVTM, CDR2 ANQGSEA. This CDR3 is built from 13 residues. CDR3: CSLGGGSYNEQFF. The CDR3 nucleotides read TGCAGCCTCGGGGGGGGTTCCTACAATGAGCAGTTCTTC.

CDR3 in amino acids: CASSLDGVNYGYTF. The CDR3 bases are TGCGCCAGCAGCTTGGATGGAGTTAACTATGGCTACACCTTC. The chain employs TRBV5-1 and TRBJ1-2; D not resolved. With 0 bases removed from V and 1 base from J, the gap between germline ends came to 7 bases. Germline assignment: CDR1 SGHRS and CDR2 YFSETQ. The CDR3 runs 14 residues.

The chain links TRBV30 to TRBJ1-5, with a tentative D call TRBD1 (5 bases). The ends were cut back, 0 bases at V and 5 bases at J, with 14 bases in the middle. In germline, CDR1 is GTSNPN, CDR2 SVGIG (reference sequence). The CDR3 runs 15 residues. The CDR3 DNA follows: TGTGCCTGGAGTGTAGAGAGCGGGGACGATCAGCCCCAGCATTTT. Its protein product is CAWSVESGDDQPQHF.

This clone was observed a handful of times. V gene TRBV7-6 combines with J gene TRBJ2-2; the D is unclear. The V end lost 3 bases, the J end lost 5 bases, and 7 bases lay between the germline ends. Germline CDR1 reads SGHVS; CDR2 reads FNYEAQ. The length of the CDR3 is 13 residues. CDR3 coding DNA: TGTGCCAGCAGCTTCTCGTGGACCGGGGAGCTGTTTTTT. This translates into CASSFSWTGELFF.

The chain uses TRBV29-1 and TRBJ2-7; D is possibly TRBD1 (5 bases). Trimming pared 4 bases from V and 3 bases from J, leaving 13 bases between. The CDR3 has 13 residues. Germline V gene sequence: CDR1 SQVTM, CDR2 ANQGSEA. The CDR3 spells CSVGTLDSYEQYF. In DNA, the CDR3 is TGCAGCGTTGGCACCTTAGACAGCTACGAGCAGTACTTC.

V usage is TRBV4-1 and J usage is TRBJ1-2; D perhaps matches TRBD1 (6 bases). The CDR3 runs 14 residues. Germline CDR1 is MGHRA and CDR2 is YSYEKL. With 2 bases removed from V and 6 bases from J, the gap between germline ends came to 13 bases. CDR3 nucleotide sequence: TGCGCCAGCAGCCAAAACAGGGTCGGGGATGGCTACACCTTC. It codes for CASSQNRVGDGYTF.

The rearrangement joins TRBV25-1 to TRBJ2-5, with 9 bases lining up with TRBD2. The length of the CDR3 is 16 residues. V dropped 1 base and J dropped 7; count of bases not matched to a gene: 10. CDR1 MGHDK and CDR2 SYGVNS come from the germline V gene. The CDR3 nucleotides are TGTGCCAGCAGTGAATCGGTAGCGGGAGCATATGGGACCCAGTACTTC. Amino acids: CASSESVAGAYGTQYF.

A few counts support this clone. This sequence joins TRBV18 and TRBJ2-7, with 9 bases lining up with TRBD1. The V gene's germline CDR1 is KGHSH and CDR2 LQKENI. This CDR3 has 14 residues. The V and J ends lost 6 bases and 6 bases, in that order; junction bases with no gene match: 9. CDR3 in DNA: TGTGCCAGCTCGCCCGGGACAGGGTCTGGCGAGCAGTACTTC. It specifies CASSPGTGSGEQYF.

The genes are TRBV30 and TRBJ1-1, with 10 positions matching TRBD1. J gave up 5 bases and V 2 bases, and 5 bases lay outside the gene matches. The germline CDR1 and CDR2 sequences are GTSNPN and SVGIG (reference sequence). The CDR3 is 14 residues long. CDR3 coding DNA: TGTGCCTGGAGTAGGGACAGGGGACGTACTGAAGCTTTCTTT. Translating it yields CAWSRDRGRTEAFF.

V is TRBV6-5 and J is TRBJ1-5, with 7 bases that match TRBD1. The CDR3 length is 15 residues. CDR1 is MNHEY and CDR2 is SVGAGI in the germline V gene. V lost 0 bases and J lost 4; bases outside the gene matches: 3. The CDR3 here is CASSYSAGGNQPQHF. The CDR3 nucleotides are TGTGCCAGCAGTTACTCGGCAGGGGGTAATCAGCCCCAGCATTTT.

The CDR3 sequence is CASSLSPSGNYEQYF. The CDR3 DNA follows: TGTGCCAGCAGCTTGTCCCCTAGCGGGAACTACGAGCAGTACTTC. V and J are TRBV5-6 and TRBJ2-7; TRBD2 agrees at 9 bases. The CDR3 is 15 residues long. V shed 1 base, J shed 3 bases, and the junction held 5 bases outside the gene matches. Germline V gives CDR1 SGHDT, CDR2 YYEEEE.

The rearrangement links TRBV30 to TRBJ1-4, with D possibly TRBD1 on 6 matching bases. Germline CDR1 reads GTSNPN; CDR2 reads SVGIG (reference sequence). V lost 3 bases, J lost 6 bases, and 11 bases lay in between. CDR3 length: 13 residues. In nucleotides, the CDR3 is TGTGCCTGGAGGGTAAGGACAGATGAAAAACTGTTTTTT. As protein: CAWRVRTDEKLFF.

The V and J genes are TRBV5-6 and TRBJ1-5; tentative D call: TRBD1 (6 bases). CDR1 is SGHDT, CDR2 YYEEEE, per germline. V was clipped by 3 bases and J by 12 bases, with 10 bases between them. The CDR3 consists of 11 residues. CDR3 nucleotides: TGTGCCAGCAGCTGGGGGCCCCACCAGCATTTT. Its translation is CASSWGPHQHF.

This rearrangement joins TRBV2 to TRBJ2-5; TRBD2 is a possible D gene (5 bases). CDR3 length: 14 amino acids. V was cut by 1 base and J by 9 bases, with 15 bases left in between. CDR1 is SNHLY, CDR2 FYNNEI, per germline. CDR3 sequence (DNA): TGTGCCAGCAGTGAAGTCCGGCCCGCGAGGGCCCAGTACTTC. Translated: CASSEVRPARAQYF.

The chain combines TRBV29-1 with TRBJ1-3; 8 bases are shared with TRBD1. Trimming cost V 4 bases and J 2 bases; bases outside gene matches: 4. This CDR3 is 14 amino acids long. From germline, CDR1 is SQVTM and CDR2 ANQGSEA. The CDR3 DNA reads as TGCAGCGTTGGACTGGACAGGGCTGGAAACACCATATATTTT. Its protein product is CSVGLDRAGNTIYF. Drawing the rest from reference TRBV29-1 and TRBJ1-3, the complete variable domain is SAVISQKPSRDICQRGTSLTIQCQVDSQVTMMFWYRQQPGQSLTLIATANQGSEATYESGFVIDKFPISRPNLTFSTLTVSNMSPEDSSIYLCSVGLDRAGNTIYFGEGSWLTVV.

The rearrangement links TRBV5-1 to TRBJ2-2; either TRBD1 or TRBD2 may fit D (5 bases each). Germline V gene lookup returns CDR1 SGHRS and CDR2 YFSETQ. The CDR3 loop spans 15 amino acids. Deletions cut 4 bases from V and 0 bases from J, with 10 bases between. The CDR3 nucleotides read TGCGCCAGCAGCCCGACGGGGCCGAACACCGGGGAGCTGTTTTTT. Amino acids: CASSPTGPNTGELFF.

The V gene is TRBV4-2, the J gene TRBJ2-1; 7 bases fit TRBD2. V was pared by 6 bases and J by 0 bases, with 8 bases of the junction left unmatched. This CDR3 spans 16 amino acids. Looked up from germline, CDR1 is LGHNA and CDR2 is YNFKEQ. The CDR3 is CASSLGGGSSYNEQFF. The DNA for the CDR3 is TGTGCCAGCAGTCTAGGAGGCGGGAGCTCCTACAATGAGCAGTTCTTC.